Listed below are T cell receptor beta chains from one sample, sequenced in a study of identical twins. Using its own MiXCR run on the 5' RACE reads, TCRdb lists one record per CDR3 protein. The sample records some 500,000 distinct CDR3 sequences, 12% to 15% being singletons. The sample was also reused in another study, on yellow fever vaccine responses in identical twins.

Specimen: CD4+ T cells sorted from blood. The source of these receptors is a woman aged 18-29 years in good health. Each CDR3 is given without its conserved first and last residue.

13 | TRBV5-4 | ASSLGGGGTGELF
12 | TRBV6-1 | ASIKNRGEETQY
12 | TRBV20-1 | SASLLGGYGEAF
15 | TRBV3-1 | ASSQGITGTLSDEQF
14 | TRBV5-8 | ASSLERRSGANVLT
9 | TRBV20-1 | SARAGTEQY
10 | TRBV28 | ASSLSGNGYT
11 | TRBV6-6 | ASRRGQGDEQF
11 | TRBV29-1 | SVRTGYADTQY
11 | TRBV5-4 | ASSTDRYTEAF
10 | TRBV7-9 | ASSSRGTEAF
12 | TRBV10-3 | AISEGAGGSPLH
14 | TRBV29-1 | SVEDQLAGAYNEQF
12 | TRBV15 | ATSRDLLAGELY
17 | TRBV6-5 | ASSYSIRAAKGDNYEQY
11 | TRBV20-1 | SASFGTSAEQF
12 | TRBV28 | ASSFRSGGNEQF
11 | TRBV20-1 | SASSATNEKLF
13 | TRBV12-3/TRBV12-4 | ASSSGDLGQETQY
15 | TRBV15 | ATSSSLSGRGTDTQY
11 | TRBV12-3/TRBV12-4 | ASSPTRGTEQY
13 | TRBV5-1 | ASSFEVGGTGFQY
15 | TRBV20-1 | SADTGTGGNTKNIQY
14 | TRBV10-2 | ASSNPTGDRNQPQH
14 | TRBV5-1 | ASSLGPRSSGNTIY
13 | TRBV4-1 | ASSQESGSLYEQY
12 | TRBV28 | ASSFLTSGYEQY
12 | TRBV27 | ASSWTGDNSPLH
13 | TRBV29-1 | SVEFVVGRGNEQF
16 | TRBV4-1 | ASSPRWEAGSSGNTIY
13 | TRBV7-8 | ASSLGRSSTGELF
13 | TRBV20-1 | SARDMRTGRYEQY
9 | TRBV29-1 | SETTVYEQY
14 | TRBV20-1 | SARDRLAGVRYEQY